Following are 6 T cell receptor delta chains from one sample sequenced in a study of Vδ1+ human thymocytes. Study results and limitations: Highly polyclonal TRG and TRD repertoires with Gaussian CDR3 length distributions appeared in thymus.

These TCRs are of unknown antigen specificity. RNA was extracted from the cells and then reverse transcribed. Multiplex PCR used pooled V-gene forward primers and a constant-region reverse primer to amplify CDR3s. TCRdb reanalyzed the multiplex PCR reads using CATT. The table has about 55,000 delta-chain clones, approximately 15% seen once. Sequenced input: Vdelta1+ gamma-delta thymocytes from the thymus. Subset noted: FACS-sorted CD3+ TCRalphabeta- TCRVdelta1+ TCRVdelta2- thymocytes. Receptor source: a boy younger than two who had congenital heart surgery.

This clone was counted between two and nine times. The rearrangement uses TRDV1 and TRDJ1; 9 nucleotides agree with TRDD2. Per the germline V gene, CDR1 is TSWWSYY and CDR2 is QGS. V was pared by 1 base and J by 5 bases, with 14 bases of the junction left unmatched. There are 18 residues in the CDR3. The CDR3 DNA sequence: TGTGCTCTTGGGGAACGCGCCTTCCTACGTTTGCGGGGGGATAAACTCATCTTT. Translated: CALGERAFLRLRGDKLIF.

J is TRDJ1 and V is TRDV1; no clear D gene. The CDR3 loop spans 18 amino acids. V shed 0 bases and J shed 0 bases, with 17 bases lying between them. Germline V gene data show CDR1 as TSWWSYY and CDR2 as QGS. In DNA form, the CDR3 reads TGTGCTCTTGGGGAACTACAGTCTGGCCTTAAAAACACCGATAAACTCATCTTT. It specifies CALGELQSGLKNTDKLIF.

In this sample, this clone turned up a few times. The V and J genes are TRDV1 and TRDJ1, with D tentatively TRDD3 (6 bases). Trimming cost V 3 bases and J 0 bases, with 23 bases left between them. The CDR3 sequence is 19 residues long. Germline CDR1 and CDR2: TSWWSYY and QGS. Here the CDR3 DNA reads TGTGCTCTTGGGGACTCATACCGGGGATCCCCCGGTCACACCGATAAACTCATCTTT. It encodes CALGDSYRGSPGHTDKLIF.

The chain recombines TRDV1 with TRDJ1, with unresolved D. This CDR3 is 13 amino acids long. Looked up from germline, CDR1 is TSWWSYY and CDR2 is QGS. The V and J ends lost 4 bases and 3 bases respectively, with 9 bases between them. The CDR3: CALGVRVPDKLIF. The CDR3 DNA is TGTGCTCTTGGGGTCCGAGTTCCCGATAAACTCATCTTT.

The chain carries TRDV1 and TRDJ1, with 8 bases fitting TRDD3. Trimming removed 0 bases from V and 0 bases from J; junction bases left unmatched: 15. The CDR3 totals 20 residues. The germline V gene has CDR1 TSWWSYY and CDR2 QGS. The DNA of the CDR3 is TGTGCTCTTGGGGAACTGTTGTATTGTACTGGGGGTCAGTACACCGATAAACTCATCTTT. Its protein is CALGELLYCTGGQYTDKLIF.

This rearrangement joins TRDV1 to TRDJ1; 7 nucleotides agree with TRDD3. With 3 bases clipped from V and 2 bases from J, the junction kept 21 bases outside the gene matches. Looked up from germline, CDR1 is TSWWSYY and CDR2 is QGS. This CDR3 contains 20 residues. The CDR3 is CALGEFPRTGASRQTDKLIF. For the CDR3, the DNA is TGTGCTCTTGGGGAGTTCCCGCGTACTGGGGCTTCTCGGCAAACCGATAAACTCATCTTT.